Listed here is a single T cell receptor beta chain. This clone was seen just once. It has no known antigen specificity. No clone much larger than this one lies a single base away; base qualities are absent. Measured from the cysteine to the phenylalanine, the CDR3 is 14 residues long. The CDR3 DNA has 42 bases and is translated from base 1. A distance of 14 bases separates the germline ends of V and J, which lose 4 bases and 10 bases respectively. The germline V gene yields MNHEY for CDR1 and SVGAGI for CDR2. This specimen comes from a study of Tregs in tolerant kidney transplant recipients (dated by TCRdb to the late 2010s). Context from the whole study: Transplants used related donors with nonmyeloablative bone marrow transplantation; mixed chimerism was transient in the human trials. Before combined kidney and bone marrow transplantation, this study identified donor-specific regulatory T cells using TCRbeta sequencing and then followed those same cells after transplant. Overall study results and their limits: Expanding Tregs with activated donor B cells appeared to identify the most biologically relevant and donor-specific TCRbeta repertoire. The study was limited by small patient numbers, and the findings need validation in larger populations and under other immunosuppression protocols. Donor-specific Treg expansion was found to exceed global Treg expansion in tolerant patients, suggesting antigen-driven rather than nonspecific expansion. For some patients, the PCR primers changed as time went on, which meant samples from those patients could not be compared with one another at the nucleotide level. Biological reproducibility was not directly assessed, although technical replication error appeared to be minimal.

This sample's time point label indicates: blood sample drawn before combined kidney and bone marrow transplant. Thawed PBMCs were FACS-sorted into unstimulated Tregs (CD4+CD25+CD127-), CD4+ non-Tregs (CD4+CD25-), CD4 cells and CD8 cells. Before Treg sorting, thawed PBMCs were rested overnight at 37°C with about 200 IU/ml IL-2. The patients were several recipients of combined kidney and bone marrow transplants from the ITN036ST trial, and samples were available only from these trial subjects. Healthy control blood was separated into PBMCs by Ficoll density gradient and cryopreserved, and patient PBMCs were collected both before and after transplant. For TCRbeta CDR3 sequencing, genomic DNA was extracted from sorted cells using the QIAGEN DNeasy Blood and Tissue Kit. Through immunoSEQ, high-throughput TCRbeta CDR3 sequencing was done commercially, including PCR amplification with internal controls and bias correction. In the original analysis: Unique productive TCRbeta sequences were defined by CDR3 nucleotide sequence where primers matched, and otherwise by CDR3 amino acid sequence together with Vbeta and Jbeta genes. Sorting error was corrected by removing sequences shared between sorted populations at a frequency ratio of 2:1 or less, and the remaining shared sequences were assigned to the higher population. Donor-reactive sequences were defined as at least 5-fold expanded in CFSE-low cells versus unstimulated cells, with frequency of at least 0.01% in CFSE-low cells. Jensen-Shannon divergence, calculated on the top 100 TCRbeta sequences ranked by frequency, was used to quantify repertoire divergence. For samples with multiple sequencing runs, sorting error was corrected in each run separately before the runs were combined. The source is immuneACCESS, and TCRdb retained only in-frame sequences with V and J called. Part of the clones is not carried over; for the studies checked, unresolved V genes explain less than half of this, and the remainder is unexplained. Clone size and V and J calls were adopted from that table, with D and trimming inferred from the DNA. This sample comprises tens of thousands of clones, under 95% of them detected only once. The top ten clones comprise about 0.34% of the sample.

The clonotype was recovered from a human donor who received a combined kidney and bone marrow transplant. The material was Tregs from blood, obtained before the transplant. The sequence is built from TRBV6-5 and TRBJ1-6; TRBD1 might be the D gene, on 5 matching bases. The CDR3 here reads CASSSTGYRSPLHF. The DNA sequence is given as TGTGCCAGCAGTTCCACAGGCTATAGGTCACCCCTCCACTTT.